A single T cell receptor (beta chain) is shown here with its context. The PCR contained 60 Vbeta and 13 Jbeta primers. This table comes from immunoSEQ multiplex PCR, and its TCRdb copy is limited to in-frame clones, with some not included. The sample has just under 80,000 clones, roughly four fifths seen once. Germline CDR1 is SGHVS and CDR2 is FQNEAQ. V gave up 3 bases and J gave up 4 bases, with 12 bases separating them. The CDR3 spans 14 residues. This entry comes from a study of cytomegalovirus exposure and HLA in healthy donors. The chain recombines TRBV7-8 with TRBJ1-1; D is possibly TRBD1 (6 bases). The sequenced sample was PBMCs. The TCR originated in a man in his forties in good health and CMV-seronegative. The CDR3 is CASSFEGGGTEAFF. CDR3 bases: TGTGCCAGCAGCTTCGAAGGGGGGGGCACTGAAGCTTTCTTT.